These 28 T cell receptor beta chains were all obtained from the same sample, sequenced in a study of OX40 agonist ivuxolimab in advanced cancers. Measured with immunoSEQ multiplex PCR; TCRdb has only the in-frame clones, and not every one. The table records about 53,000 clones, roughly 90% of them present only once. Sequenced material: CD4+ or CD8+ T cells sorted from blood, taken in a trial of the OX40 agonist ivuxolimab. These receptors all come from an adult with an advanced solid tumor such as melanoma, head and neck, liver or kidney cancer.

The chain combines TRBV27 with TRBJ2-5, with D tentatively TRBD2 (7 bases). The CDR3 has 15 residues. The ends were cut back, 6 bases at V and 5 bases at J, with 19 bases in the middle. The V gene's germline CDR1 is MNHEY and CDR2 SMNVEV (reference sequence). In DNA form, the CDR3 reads TGTGCCAGCAGCACGAGGGGGGGGCCCGGGGAGACCCAGTACTTC. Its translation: CASSTRGGPGETQYF.

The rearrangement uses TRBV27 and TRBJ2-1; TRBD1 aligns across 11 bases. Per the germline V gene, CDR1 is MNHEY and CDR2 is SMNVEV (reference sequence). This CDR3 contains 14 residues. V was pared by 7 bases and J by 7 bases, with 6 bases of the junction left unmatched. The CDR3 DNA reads TGTGCCAGCACTCCCGGGACAGGGGGAAATGAGCAGTTCTTC. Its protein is CASTPGTGGNEQFF.

CDR3 nucleotides: TGTGCCAGCATGAATCTTAAAGGGGGCGGGGCTAACAATGAGCAGTTCTTC. Translation: CASMNLKGGGANNEQFF. The chain has TRBV7-9 and TRBJ2-1; maybe TRBD1 (7 bases). Germline V gives CDR1 SEHNR, CDR2 FQNEAQ (reference sequence). This CDR3 is built from 17 residues. Trimming took 7 bases from V and 5 from J, leaving 24 bases between them.

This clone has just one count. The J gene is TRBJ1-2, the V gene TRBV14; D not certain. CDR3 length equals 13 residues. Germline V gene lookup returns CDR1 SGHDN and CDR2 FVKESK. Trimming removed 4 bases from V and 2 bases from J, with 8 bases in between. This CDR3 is CASSPTLNYGYTF. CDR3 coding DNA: TGTGCCAGCAGCCCGACACTAAACTATGGCTACACCTTC.

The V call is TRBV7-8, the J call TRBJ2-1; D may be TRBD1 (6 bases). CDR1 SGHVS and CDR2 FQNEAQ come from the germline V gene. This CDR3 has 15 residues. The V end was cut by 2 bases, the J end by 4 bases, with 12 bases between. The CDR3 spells CASSLPGAEYNEQFF. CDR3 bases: TGTGCCAGCAGCTTACCAGGGGCAGAATACAATGAGCAGTTCTTC.

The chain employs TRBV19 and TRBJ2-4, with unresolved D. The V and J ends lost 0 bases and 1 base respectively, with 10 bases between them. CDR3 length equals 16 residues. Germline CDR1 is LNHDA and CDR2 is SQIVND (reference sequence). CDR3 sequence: CASSIEGSLAKNIQYF. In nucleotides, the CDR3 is TGTGCCAGTAGTATAGAAGGTAGTCTGGCCAAAAACATTCAGTACTTC.

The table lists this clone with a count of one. Written as DNA, the CDR3 is TGTGCCAGTAGTTGGCGGGAAAACACCGGGGAGCTGTTTTTT. It encodes CASSWRENTGELFF. The V call is TRBV19, the J call TRBJ2-2; a possible D gene is TRBD2 (6 bases). CDR3 length: 14 residues. V lost 5 bases to trimming and J lost 2 bases, with 9 bases between them. Germline V gene lookup returns CDR1 LNHDA and CDR2 SQIVND (reference sequence).

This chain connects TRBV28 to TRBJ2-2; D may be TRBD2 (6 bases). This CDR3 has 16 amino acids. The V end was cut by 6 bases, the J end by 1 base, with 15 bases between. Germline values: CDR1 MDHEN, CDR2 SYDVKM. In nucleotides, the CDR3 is TGTGCCAGCAGCCCTTTGCGGGGCGAGAACACCGGGGAGCTGTTTTTT. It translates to CASSPLRGENTGELFF.

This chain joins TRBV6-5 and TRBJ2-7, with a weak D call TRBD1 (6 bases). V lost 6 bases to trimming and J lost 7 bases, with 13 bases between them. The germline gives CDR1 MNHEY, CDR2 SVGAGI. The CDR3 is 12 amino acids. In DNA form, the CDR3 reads TGTGCCAGCAGCCACGGGACACCAGAGCAGTACTTC. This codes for CASSHGTPEQYF.

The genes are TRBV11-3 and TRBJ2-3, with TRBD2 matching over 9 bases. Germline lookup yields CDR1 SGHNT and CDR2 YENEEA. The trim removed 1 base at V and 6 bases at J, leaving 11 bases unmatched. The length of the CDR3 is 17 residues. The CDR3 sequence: CASSLAGSGSSWDTQYF. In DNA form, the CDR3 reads TGTGCCAGCAGCTTAGCGGGTAGCGGGAGCTCTTGGGATACGCAGTATTTT.

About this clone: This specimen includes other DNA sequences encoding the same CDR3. The CDR3 spells CASSLSGSSYNEQFF. The DNA of the CDR3 is TGTGCCAGCAGTTTGAGCGGGAGCTCATACAATGAGCAGTTCTTC. The chain is built from TRBV27 and TRBJ2-1, with TRBD2 identical over 8 bases. Looked up from germline, CDR1 is MNHEY and CDR2 is SMNVEV (reference sequence). The CDR3 covers 15 residues. J was trimmed by 4 bases and V by 3 bases; bases with no gene match: 5.

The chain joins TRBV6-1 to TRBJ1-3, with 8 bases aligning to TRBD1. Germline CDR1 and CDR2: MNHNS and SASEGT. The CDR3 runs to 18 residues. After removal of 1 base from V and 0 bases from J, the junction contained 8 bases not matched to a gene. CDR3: CASSEVPGGTNSGNTIYF. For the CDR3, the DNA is TGTGCCAGCAGTGAAGTCCCAGGGGGCACGAACTCTGGAAACACCATATATTTT.

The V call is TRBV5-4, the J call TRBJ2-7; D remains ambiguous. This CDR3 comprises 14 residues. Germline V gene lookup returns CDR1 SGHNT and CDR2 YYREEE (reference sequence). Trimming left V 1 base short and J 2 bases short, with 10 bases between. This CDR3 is CASSLIGEPYEQYF. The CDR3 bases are TGTGCCAGCAGCTTGATCGGCGAACCCTACGAGCAGTACTTC. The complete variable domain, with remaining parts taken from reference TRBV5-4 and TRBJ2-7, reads ETGVTQSPTHLIKTRGQQVTLRCSSQSGHNTVSWYQQALGQGPQFIFQYYREEENGRGNFPPRFSGLQFPNYSSELNVNALELDDSALYLCASSLIGEPYEQYFGPGTRLTVT.

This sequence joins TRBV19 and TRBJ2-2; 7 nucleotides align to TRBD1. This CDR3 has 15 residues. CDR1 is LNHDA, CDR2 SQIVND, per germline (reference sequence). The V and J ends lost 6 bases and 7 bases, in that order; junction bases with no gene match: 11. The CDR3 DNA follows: TGTGCCAGTAGCGATAGTCGACAGGGTATCGGGGAGCTGTTTTTT. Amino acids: CASSDSRQGIGELFF.

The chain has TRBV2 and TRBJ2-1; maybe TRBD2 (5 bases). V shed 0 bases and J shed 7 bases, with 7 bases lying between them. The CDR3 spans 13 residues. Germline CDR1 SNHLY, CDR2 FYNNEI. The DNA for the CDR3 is TGTGCCAGCAGTGAAGCGGGCGGGAATGAGCAGTTCTTC. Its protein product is CASSEAGGNEQFF.

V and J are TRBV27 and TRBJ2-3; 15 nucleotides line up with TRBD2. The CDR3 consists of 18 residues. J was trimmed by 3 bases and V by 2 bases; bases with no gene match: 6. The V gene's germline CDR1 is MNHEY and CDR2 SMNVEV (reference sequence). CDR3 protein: CASSLTGTSGGHTDTQYF. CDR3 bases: TGTGCCAGCAGTTTAACCGGGACTAGCGGGGGGCATACAGATACGCAGTATTTT.

The CDR3, as DNA: TGTGCCAGCAGCTCAGGACTAGCTCTTAACACAGATACGCAGTATTTT. Protein product: CASSSGLALNTDTQYF. The V gene is TRBV5-4, the J gene TRBJ2-3; 8 bases line up with TRBD2. CDR3 length: 16 residues. CDR1 SGHNT and CDR2 YYREEE come from the germline V gene (reference sequence). Trimming at V came to 3 bases and at J to 2 bases, leaving 8 bases not matched to a gene.

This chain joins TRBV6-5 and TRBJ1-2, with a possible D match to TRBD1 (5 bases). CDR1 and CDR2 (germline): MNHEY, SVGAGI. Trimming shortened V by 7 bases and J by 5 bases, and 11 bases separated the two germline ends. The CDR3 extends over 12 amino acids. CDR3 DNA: TGTGCCAGCACCACGGGGCCTTATGGCTACACCTTC. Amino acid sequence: CASTTGPYGYTF.

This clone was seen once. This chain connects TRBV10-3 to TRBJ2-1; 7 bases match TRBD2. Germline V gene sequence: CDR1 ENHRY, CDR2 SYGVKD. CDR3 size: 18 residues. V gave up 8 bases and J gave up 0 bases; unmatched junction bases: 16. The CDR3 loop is CAIGGGSPGTSSYNEQFF. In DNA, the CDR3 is TGTGCCATCGGGGGGGGGTCTCCAGGGACCAGCTCCTACAATGAGCAGTTCTTC.

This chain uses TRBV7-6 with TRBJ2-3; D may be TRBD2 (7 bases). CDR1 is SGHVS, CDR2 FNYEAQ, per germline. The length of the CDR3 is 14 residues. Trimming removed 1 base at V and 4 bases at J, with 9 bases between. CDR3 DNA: TGTGCCAGCAGCTTAGGGGGGGGCTCAGATACGCAGTATTTT. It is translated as CASSLGGGSDTQYF.

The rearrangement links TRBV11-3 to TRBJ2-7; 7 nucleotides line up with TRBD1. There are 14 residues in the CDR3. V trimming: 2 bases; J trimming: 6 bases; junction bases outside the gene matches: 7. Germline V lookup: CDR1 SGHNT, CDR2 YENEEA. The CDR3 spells CASSLNLAGGEQYV. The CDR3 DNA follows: TGTGCCAGCAGCTTAAATCTGGCAGGGGGCGAGCAGTACGTC.

In nucleotides, the CDR3 is TGTGCCAGCAGTTACCCTGGGGGCGAGCAGTACGTC. The encoded protein is CASSYPGGEQYV. V usage is TRBV6-5 and J usage is TRBJ2-7, with D perhaps matching TRBD1 or TRBD2 (5 bases each). Trimming left V 2 bases short and J 6 bases short, with 8 bases between. Germline CDR1 reads MNHEY; CDR2 reads SVGAGI. There are 12 residues in the CDR3.

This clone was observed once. The CDR3 is CAISERPDLSYEQYF. The CDR3 region has the DNA TGTGCCATCAGTGAAAGGCCGGATCTCTCCTACGAGCAGTACTTC. The chain couples TRBV10-3 to TRBJ2-7; no firm D call. With 3 bases removed from V and 0 bases from J, the gap between germline ends came to 12 bases. Germline V gives CDR1 ENHRY, CDR2 SYGVKD. The CDR3 length is 15 residues.

The CDR3 here is CASSLGAVYGYTF. As DNA, the CDR3 is TGTGCCAGCAGCTTGGGGGCCGTCTATGGCTACACCTTC. The V call is TRBV5-6, the J call TRBJ1-2; D is ambiguous. The V end was cut by 0 bases, the J end by 4 bases, with 7 bases between. CDR3 length: 13 amino acids. The germline gives CDR1 SGHDT, CDR2 YYEEEE.

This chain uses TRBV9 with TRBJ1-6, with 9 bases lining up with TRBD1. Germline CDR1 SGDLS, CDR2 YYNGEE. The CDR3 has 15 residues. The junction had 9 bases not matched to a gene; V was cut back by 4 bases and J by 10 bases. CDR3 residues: CASSPADRGYSPLHF. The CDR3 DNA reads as TGTGCCAGCAGCCCTGCCGACAGGGGGTACTCACCCCTCCACTTT.

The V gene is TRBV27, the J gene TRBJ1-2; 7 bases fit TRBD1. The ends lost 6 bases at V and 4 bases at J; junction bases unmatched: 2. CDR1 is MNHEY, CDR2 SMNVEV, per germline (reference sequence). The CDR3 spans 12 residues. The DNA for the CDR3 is TGTGCCAGCAGACAGGGGATCTATGGCTACACCTTC. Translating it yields CASRQGIYGYTF.

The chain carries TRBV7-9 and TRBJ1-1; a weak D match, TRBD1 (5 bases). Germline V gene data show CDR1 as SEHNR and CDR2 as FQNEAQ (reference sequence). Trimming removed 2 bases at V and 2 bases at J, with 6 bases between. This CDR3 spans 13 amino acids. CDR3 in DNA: TGTGCCAGCAGCTTAACAGGCAACACTGAAGCTTTCTTT. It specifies CASSLTGNTEAFF.

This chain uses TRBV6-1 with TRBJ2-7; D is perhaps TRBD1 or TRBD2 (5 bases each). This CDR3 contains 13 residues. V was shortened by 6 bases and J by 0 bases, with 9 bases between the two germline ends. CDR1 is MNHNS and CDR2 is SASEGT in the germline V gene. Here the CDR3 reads CASRDGASYEQYV. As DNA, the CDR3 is TGTGCCAGCAGGGACGGGGCCTCCTACGAGCAGTACGTC.